This entry lists 6 T cell receptor beta chains sequenced from one sample in a study of blood T cell repertoires in COVID-19. The repertoire was sequenced with immunoSEQ multiplex PCR; TCRdb's copy has only in-frame clones and lacks some. This table holds approximately 64,000 clones, roughly 85% found once. The specimen was peripheral blood. These receptors were taken from a woman aged 55-75 years with COVID-19, enrolled during active disease.

The genes are TRBV28 and TRBJ2-4, with 9 bases matching TRBD1. The CDR3 is 12 residues long. Germline CDR1 and CDR2: MDHEN and SYDVKM. The J segment lost 7 bases and the V segment lost 7 bases, leaving 2 bases of the junction unmatched. The CDR3 protein is CASNDRGNIQYF. The CDR3 region has the DNA TGTGCCAGCAACGACAGGGGGAACATTCAGTACTTC.

The genes are TRBV4-3 and TRBJ2-7, with 8 bases aligning to TRBD2. The CDR3 sequence is 15 residues long. V gave up 3 bases and J gave up 4 bases; unmatched junction bases: 8. The V gene's germline CDR1 is LGHNA and CDR2 YSLEER. CDR3 sequence: CASSQGTSHLYEQYF. CDR3 coding DNA: TGCGCCAGCAGCCAGGGGACTAGTCATCTTTACGAGCAGTACTTC.

The genes are TRBV11-2 and TRBJ2-3; 10 bases match TRBD2. This CDR3 is 15 amino acids long. Trimming removed 6 bases from V and 3 bases from J; junction bases left unmatched: 6. Germline loops: CDR1 SGHAT, CDR2 FQNNGV. The CDR3 loop is CASSPPGLATDTQYF. The CDR3 coding sequence is TGTGCCAGCAGTCCACCGGGACTAGCGACAGATACGCAGTATTTT. The variable domain in full, with the rest retrieved from reference TRBV11-2 and TRBJ2-3, is EAGVAQSPRYKIIEKRQSVAFWCNPISGHATLYWYQQILGQGPKLLIQFQNNGVVDDSQLPKDRFSAERLKGVDSTLKIQPAKLEDSAVYLCASSPPGLATDTQYFGPGTRLTVL.

The chain's CDR3 is CASSLDRAAAGELFF. The DNA of the CDR3 is TGTGCCAGCAGCCTCGACAGGGCGGCGGCCGGGGAGCTGTTTTTT. The rearrangement uses TRBV6-5 and TRBJ2-2; TRBD1 aligns across 7 bases. This CDR3 region has 15 residues. Germline loops: CDR1 MNHEY, CDR2 SVGAGI. V gave up 6 bases and J gave up 6 bases; unmatched junction bases: 10.

This chain joins TRBV7-8 and TRBJ1-4; 9 bases map to TRBD1. J lost 4 bases, V lost 3 bases, and 6 bases had no gene match. This CDR3 has 16 amino acids. Germline V gene lookup returns CDR1 SGHVS and CDR2 FQNEAQ. This CDR3 is CASSFIQGAVNEKLFF. The CDR3 DNA is TGTGCCAGCAGCTTTATACAGGGGGCGGTTAATGAAAAACTGTTTTTT.

This chain uses TRBV18 with TRBJ1-1, with TRBD1 matching 9 bases. Per the germline V gene, CDR1 is KGHSH and CDR2 is LQKENI. V trimming: 3 bases; J trimming: 1 base; junction bases outside the gene matches: 6. The CDR3 length is 16 residues. CDR3 loop: CASSPGTGRANTEAFF. DNA for the CDR3: TGTGCCAGCTCACCTGGGACAGGGAGAGCGAACACTGAAGCTTTCTTT.